This T cell receptor beta chain comes out of a study of graft-versus-host responses after intestinal transplantation. On the study more broadly: Transplants were multivisceral, liver-intestinal, or isolated intestinal. Anti-thymocyte globulin induction was given to all recipients, followed by tacrolimus and steroids for 2 to 3 years. Findings and caveats of the study: Circulating GvH clone levels at their peak were associated with HvG declines (early post-transplant). Recipient marrow contained GvH clones, some of which appeared first in ileum or blood.

The CDR3 is made up of 16 amino acids. Germline V lookup: CDR1 SNHLY, CDR2 FYNNEI. V shed 5 bases, J shed 4 bases, and the junction held 12 bases outside the gene matches. The method was immunoSEQ multiplex PCR; TCRdb's version includes in-frame clones alone and lacks a portion of them. The profile shows about 23,000 clones, more than 85% of them singletons. Worth noting for this clone: Its antigen is as yet unknown. The same CDR3 can be traced to other DNA sequences in this sample.

The receptor's source is a human patient who received an intestinal transplant, so some T cells may come from the graft donor. Sequencing used PBMCs, obtained roughly 41 days after intestinal transplant. The chain is built from TRBV2 and TRBJ2-5; 8 bases are a match to TRBD1. CDR3 coding DNA: TGTGCCAGCAGTTACACCACAGGGGGGAAGTCAGAGACCCAGTACTTC. Translating gives CASSYTTGGKSETQYF.